This TCR beta chain was sequenced in a study of blood T cell repertoires in COVID-19. Study context: There were acute and convalescent COVID-19 samples, and they came from the United States, Italy and Spain.

J was trimmed by 3 bases and V by 2 bases; bases with no gene match: 4. Per germline, CDR1 SNHLY and CDR2 FYNNEI. The CDR3 is made up of 15 amino acids. The table came from immunoSEQ multiplex PCR; TCRdb's copy has only in-frame clones and leaves some out. The profile shows some 310,000 clones, roughly nine tenths of them singletons. This clone was seen only once. The J gene is TRBJ1-2, the V gene TRBV2, with TRBD1 matching over 9 bases. Sequencing used peripheral blood. The clonotype comes from a woman in her thirties with COVID-19, enrolled during active disease. The DNA of the CDR3 is TGTGCCAGCAGTGAATGGGGACAGGGAGACTATGGCTACACCTTC. Its protein product is CASSEWGQGDYGYTF.